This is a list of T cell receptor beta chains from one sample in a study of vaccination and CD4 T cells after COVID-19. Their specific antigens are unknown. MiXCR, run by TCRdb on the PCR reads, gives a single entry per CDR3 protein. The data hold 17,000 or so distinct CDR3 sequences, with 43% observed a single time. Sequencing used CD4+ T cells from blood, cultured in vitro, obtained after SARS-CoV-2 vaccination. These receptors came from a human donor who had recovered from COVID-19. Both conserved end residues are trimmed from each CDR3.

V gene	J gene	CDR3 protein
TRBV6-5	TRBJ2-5	ASSSPLSGREETQY
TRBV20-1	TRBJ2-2	SALRGAGGVLF
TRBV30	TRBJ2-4	AWSVGQEPKNIQY
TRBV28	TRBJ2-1	ASSMTGNYNEQF
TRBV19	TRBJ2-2	ASSRGNTGELF
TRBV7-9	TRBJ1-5	ASGVNQPQH
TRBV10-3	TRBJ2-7	AISVQGDEQY
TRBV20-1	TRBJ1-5	SATTGSYSNQPQH
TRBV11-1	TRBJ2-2	ASSPTLGGLGTGELF
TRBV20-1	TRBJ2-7	SARGDMAEQY
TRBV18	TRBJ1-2	ASSPSADPNYGYT
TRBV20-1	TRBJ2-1	SALGGTGTYNEQF
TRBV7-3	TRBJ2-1	ASSLGRDNEQF
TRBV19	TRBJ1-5	ASRKTAHQPQH
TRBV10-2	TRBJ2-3	ATQQWGLHTDTQY